A single T cell receptor (beta chain) is shown here with its context. What it binds is unknown. The sample comes from a study of lymphopenia after photon versus proton radiotherapy. Study-level results: Under photons, naive T cells and diversity fell while effector/memory populations rose. After the lymphocyte nadir, photon-treated repertoires showed oligoclonal expansion, especially of CD8+ Temra cells. Authors raise, but do not show, better survival with proton therapy. A bigger post-nadir fall in TCR diversity correlated inversely with survival time in deceased patients.

The germline gives CDR1 MNHEY, CDR2 SVGAGI. Trimming pared 5 bases from V and 6 bases from J, leaving 11 bases between. This CDR3 region has 13 residues. Sequenced by immunoSEQ multiplex PCR; TCRdb stores in-frame clones only, minus some. The sample contains under 20,000 clones, about 92% of which appear only once. The specimen comprised peripheral blood, sampled from a patient treated with photon-based radiotherapy. The TCR comes from a middle-aged woman with cholangiocarcinoma. J is TRBJ2-1 and V is TRBV6-5; D may be TRBD2 (5 bases). CDR3 residues: CASSDLGGNEQFF. The CDR3 nucleotides are TGTGCCAGCAGTGACCTAGGAGGCAATGAGCAGTTCTTC.